This T cell receptor (beta chain) was recorded in a study of blood T cells in healthy people across ages. Study outcomes and limitations: Naive and antigen-experienced cells could not be conclusively compared, given unsorted PBMCs. The diversity estimates, figures obtained from one million T cells, were considered underestimates.

On this clonotype itself: Antigen specificity is unknown.

Primers used in a second PCR of roughly 7 to 12 cycles were a sample-barcoded 5' primer and a J-beta primer mix. TCRdb redid the calling of the 5' RACE reads with MiXCR, one entry per CDR3 protein. The data show roughly 1,500,000 distinct CDR3 sequences, 34% seen once. Between the trimmed V and J ends, which lost 5 bases and 5 bases, there was a span of 9 bases. This CDR3 comprises 12 residues. CDR1 is LGHDT, CDR2 YNNKEL, per germline (reference sequence). Isolated per sample were at least 6.5 million PBMCs. Extracted total RNA amounted to at least 5.5 micrograms for each sample. The TCR was taken from a woman aged 25 to 45 in good health. The sequenced material came from blood. V gene TRBV3-1 combines with J gene TRBJ1-2; D is uncertain. DNA for the CDR3: TGTGCCAGCAGCTCGACCAGATATGGCTACACCTTC. Translation: CASSSTRYGYTF.